Detailed here is one T cell receptor (beta chain). Its antigen is unknown. These data originate in a study of PD-1 blockade in classical Hodgkin lymphoma. Study-wide context: Treatment was intravenous nivolumab, 3 mg/kg every 2 weeks, until progression.

All patients experienced relapse after autologous stem cell transplantation, and brentuximab vedotin exposure was variable. Relapsed/refractory classical Hodgkin lymphoma patients had complete, partial or progressive responses. Overall study results and limits: Complete responders had baseline diversity similar to newly diagnosed patients. In CD4+ cells, TCR diversity went up significantly by C4D1, but in CD8+ cells it did not.

Measured with immunoSEQ multiplex PCR; TCRdb has only the in-frame clones, and not every one. The sample contains fewer than 100,000 clones, approximately 92% of which appear only once. The TCR comes from a human donor with classical Hodgkin lymphoma. The sample consisted of peripheral blood mononuclear cells (PBMCs), taken at baseline.

CDR3 loop: CASRTGTGGDEQYF. The CDR3 nucleotides read TGTGCCAGCAGGACCGGGACAGGGGGCGACGAGCAGTACTTC. The J gene is TRBJ2-7, the V gene TRBV6-5, with 12 nucleotides matching TRBD1. The V and J ends lost 6 bases and 5 bases, in that order; junction bases with no gene match: 5. CDR1 and CDR2 from the germline V gene are MNHEY and SVGAGI. There are 14 residues in the CDR3.